A single sample is the source of the 29 T cell receptor beta chains below, sequenced in a study of shared clonotypes between healthy human individuals. Naive CD8 cells comprised CD45RO-negative, CCR7-positively selected cells, excluding terminally differentiated effector memory CD45RA+ cells. Libraries were prepared by immunoSEQ multiplex PCR; TCRdb keeps only in-frame clonotypes and omits some of them. This sample yields 760,000 or so clones, of which around 96% are seen a single time; roughly 0.23% belongs to the top ten. Sequenced sample: naive CD8+ T cells sorted from blood. The receptors were gathered from a man aged 30 to 45 in good health.

This clone was detected once. The chain carries TRBV18 and TRBJ2-4, with 13 bases matching TRBD2. The germline V gene has CDR1 KGHSH and CDR2 LQKENI. V shed 2 bases and J 8 bases; nucleotides not matched to a gene: 12. CDR3 length equals 18 residues. The CDR3 DNA is TGTGCCAGCTCACCAGATAAAGGACTAGCGGGAGTCAGTGACATTCAGTACTTC. Translating gives CASSPDKGLAGVSDIQYF.

CDR3 amino acids: CASKYQSSYEQYF. CDR3 DNA: TGTGCCAGCAAATATCAGAGCTCCTACGAGCAGTACTTC. This chain links TRBV2 with TRBJ2-7; D gene unclear. Trimming shortened V by 7 bases and J by 0 bases, and 10 bases separated the two germline ends. Germline values: CDR1 SNHLY, CDR2 FYNNEI. The CDR3 covers 13 residues.

The rearrangement uses TRBV14 and TRBJ2-5, with TRBD1 identical over 12 bases. The V segment lost 4 bases and the J segment 3 bases; nucleotides outside the gene matches: 9. The length of the CDR3 is 17 residues. Germline V gene lookup returns CDR1 SGHDN and CDR2 FVKESK. CDR3 residues: CASSLRGQGASKETQYF. The CDR3 nucleotides read TGTGCCAGCAGCCTAAGGGGACAGGGGGCATCGAAAGAGACCCAGTACTTC.

This chain connects TRBV28 to TRBJ2-1, with a weak D call TRBD2 (5 bases). CDR1 is MDHEN and CDR2 is SYDVKM in the germline V gene. The CDR3 runs to 15 residues. The V end lost 8 bases, the J end lost 2 bases, and 16 bases lay between the germline ends. The CDR3 sequence is CASGLWGAAYNEQFF. The DNA for the CDR3 is TGTGCCAGCGGGTTATGGGGAGCCGCCTACAATGAGCAGTTCTTC. Together with reference TRBV28 and TRBJ2-1, the CDR3 gives the full variable domain: DVKVTQSSRYLVKRTGEKVFLECVQDMDHENMFWYRQDPGLGLRLIYFSYDVKMKEKGDIPEGYSVSREKKERFSLILESASTNQTSMYLCASGLWGAAYNEQFFGPGTRLTVL.

With respect to this clone: Other DNA variants within this sample encode the same CDR3. The chain employs TRBV29-1 and TRBJ2-1; 15 positions match TRBD2. Trimming at V came to 1 base and at J to 2 bases, leaving 0 bases not matched to a gene. This CDR3 is built from 16 residues. Germline CDR1 reads SQVTM; CDR2 reads ANQGSEA. CDR3 bases: TGCAGCGTTGAAGGGACTAGCGGGAGGGCCTACAATGAGCAGTTCTTC. Protein sequence: CSVEGTSGRAYNEQFF.

CDR3 residues: CASSIFDSYEQYF. DNA of the CDR3: TGTGCCAGTAGTATTTTTGACAGCTACGAGCAGTACTTC. The chain employs TRBV19 and TRBJ2-7, with D maybe TRBD1 (5 bases). V was cut by 3 bases and J by 3 bases, with 9 bases left in between. This CDR3 comprises 13 residues. CDR1 is LNHDA and CDR2 is SQIVND in the germline V gene (reference sequence).

The V gene is TRBV28, the J gene TRBJ2-7; possible D gene TRBD1, 6 bases. This CDR3 is 14 amino acids long. V was cut by 7 bases and J by 0 bases, with 13 bases left in between. Germline V CDR1 and CDR2: MDHEN, SYDVKM. Here the CDR3 DNA reads TGTGCCAGCACCAAAACAGGGAACTCCTACGAGCAGTACTTC. It codes for CASTKTGNSYEQYF. The full variable domain, with the rest looked up from reference TRBV28 and TRBJ2-7, is DVKVTQSSRYLVKRTGEKVFLECVQDMDHENMFWYRQDPGLGLRLIYFSYDVKMKEKGDIPEGYSVSREKKERFSLILESASTNQTSMYLCASTKTGNSYEQYFGPGTRLTVT.

The chain combines TRBV7-9 with TRBJ1-1; 7 bases fit TRBD1. Germline CDR1 reads SEHNR; CDR2 reads FQNEAQ (reference sequence). The CDR3 sequence is 16 residues long. The J segment lost 4 bases and the V segment lost 4 bases, leaving 12 bases of the junction unmatched. CDR3 in DNA: TGTGCCAGCAGCTCCGTAGACAGGGCTCGGGGCACTGAAGCTTTCTTT. Amino acid sequence: CASSSVDRARGTEAFF.

CDR3 region: CARSNGPNTEAFF. Here the CDR3 DNA reads TGTGCCAGAAGCAACGGCCCAAACACTGAAGCTTTCTTT. J is TRBJ1-1 and V is TRBV5-3; D not resolved. TRBV5-3 is an open reading frame whose function is uncertain. This CDR3 region has 13 residues. The V end lost 4 bases, the J end lost 2 bases, and 9 bases lay between the germline ends.

The rearrangement links TRBV15 to TRBJ2-2, with D possibly being TRBD1 or TRBD2 (5 bases each). The length of the CDR3 is 17 residues. Germline V gene data show CDR1 as LNHNV and CDR2 as YYDKDF (reference sequence). V lost 0 bases, J lost 0 bases, and 11 bases lay in between. CDR3 amino acids: CATSRDPGTANTGELFF. DNA of the CDR3: TGTGCCACCAGCAGAGATCCGGGGACGGCGAACACCGGGGAGCTGTTTTTT.

The chain couples TRBV19 to TRBJ2-7, with D possibly matching TRBD1 (6 bases). Germline lookup yields CDR1 LNHDA and CDR2 SQIVND (reference sequence). V dropped 4 bases and J dropped 4 bases, with 11 bases sitting between them. The CDR3 is made up of 13 amino acids. CDR3 protein: CASSTLTGYEQYF. The DNA of the CDR3 is TGTGCCAGTAGTACTTTGACAGGATACGAGCAGTACTTC.

The chain links TRBV5-5 to TRBJ2-7; 8 bases are shared with TRBD1. This CDR3 is built from 15 residues. V was clipped by 0 bases and J by 6 bases; unmatched bases: 8. Germline loops: CDR1 SGHKS, CDR2 YYEKEE (reference sequence). The CDR3 spells CASSLEAGGAGEQYF. The CDR3 DNA reads as TGTGCCAGCAGCTTGGAAGCAGGGGGCGCGGGCGAGCAGTACTTC.

The V and J genes are TRBV7-2 and TRBJ2-7; 11 bases align to TRBD2. The CDR3 is 15 residues long. V dropped 7 bases and J dropped 5; count of bases not matched to a gene: 10. The V gene's germline CDR1 is SGHTA and CDR2 FQGNSA. The CDR3 DNA is TGTGCCAGCACCTCTATAGCGGGAGGGCCGGACGAGCAGTACTTC. Translation: CASTSIAGGPDEQYF.

The chain combines TRBV9 with TRBJ1-2; no reliable D call. Germline V gene lookup returns CDR1 SGDLS and CDR2 YYNGEE. V shed 0 bases and J shed 8 bases, with 14 bases lying between them. CDR3 size: 14 residues. The CDR3 sequence: CASSVVVSPVGYTF. The CDR3 bases are TGTGCCAGCAGCGTAGTTGTCTCCCCGGTGGGCTACACCTTC.

The chain couples TRBV7-9 to TRBJ2-2, with TRBD2 identical over 8 bases. Germline V gives CDR1 SEHNR, CDR2 FQNEAQ (reference sequence). The CDR3 runs to 18 residues. The J segment lost 7 bases and the V segment lost 3 bases, leaving 16 bases of the junction unmatched. CDR3 nucleotides: TGTGCCAGCAGCTTCGGAGTGGGGAGCGGGAGTTATAACGGGGAGCTGTTTTTT. This translates into CASSFGVGSGSYNGELFF.

The V call is TRBV21-1, the J call TRBJ2-3; TRBD1 was called by the table and not checked on the DNA. TRBV21-1 is assigned pseudogene status. This CDR3 contains 10 residues. The CDR3 DNA is TGTGCCAGCGGGGCCGATACGCAGTATTTT. The encoded protein is CASGADTQYF.

The rearrangement uses TRBV7-9 and TRBJ2-3, with 9 bases aligning to TRBD1. V shed 5 bases and J 4 bases; nucleotides not matched to a gene: 7. The CDR3 length is 15 residues. In germline, CDR1 is SEHNR, CDR2 FQNEAQ (reference sequence). The CDR3 loop reads CASSDRDRESDTQYF. Written as DNA, the CDR3 is TGTGCCAGCAGCGACCGGGACAGGGAATCAGATACGCAGTATTTT.

V gene TRBV11-2 combines with J gene TRBJ2-7; the match to TRBD1 covers 8 bases. CDR3 length equals 17 residues. CDR1 and CDR2 (germline): SGHAT, FQNNGV. V shed 1 base, J shed 3 bases, and the junction held 11 bases outside the gene matches. The CDR3 sequence is CASSLGTGGTGNYEQYF. The CDR3, as DNA: TGTGCCAGCAGCTTAGGGACTGGGGGGACAGGTAACTACGAGCAGTACTTC. Variable domain in full (rest from reference TRBV11-2 and TRBJ2-7): EAGVAQSPRYKIIEKRQSVAFWCNPISGHATLYWYQQILGQGPKLLIQFQNNGVVDDSQLPKDRFSAERLKGVDSTLKIQPAKLEDSAVYLCASSLGTGGTGNYEQYFGPGTRLTVT.

The V and J genes are TRBV11-2 and TRBJ2-2, with 9 bases lining up with TRBD1. The CDR3 contains 17 residues. The junction had 8 bases not matched to a gene; V was cut back by 2 bases and J by 4 bases. Germline V CDR1 and CDR2: SGHAT, FQNNGV. The DNA for the CDR3 is TGTGCCAGCAGCTTACAACCGGGACAGGGATTCACCGGGGAGCTGTTTTTT. Protein product: CASSLQPGQGFTGELFF.

The rearrangement uses TRBV4-1 and TRBJ2-3, with D possibly being TRBD2 (5 bases). The V gene's germline CDR1 is MGHRA and CDR2 YSYEKL. The CDR3 has 20 residues. Trimming took 0 bases from V and 2 from J, leaving 24 bases between them. The CDR3 DNA reads as TGCGCCAGCAGCCAAGAAAGTATTGGGGTTCGGAGGACCCTCACAGATACGCAGTATTTT. This codes for CASSQESIGVRRTLTDTQYF.

V gene TRBV28 combines with J gene TRBJ2-7; 14 nucleotides match TRBD2. V was pared by 7 bases and J by 7 bases, with 9 bases of the junction left unmatched. The CDR3 extends over 15 amino acids. Germline V CDR1 and CDR2: MDHEN, SYDVKM. CDR3 DNA sequence: TGTGCCAGCAACCTGGGGGGACTAGCGGGAGTAGAGCAGTACTTC. Amino acid sequence: CASNLGGLAGVEQYF.

Of note for this clone: Other DNA sequences in the same sample also yield this CDR3. The chain has TRBV7-9 and TRBJ1-2; D gene uncertain. Germline CDR1 is SEHNR and CDR2 is FQNEAQ (reference sequence). With 2 bases removed from V and 2 bases from J, the gap between germline ends came to 9 bases. The CDR3 is made up of 14 amino acids. CDR3 protein: CASSLKEKNYGYTF. As DNA, the CDR3 is TGTGCCAGCAGCTTAAAGGAGAAGAACTATGGCTACACCTTC.

This clone occurred once. The V and J genes are TRBV15 and TRBJ2-1; maybe TRBD2 (6 bases). Germline values: CDR1 LNHNV, CDR2 YYDKDF (reference sequence). This CDR3 is built from 13 residues. Trimming shortened V by 3 bases and J by 9 bases, and 12 bases separated the two germline ends. CDR3 in DNA: TGTGCCACCAGCAGCTCAGACGGGGGTGAGCAGTTCTTC. Its translation is CATSSSDGGEQFF.

As for this clone: In the same sample, other DNA sequences code for this CDR3. The genes are TRBV5-1 and TRBJ2-7, with D unclear. Trimming stripped 0 bases from V and 2 bases from J, with 6 bases between. CDR1 and CDR2 from the germline V gene are SGHRS and YFSETQ. This CDR3 is built from 13 residues. CDR3 sequence reads: CASSLDGAYEQYF. In DNA form, the CDR3 reads TGCGCCAGCAGCTTGGACGGAGCCTACGAGCAGTACTTC.

In regard to this clone: Distinct nucleotide sequences in the sample also encode this CDR3. The rearrangement links TRBV27 to TRBJ2-7; D possibly corresponds to TRBD2 (6 bases). CDR1 is MNHEY and CDR2 is SMNVEV in the germline V gene (reference sequence). V was trimmed by 3 bases and J by 1 base, leaving 10 bases between them. This CDR3 is 14 amino acids long. The CDR3 DNA reads TGTGCCAGCAGTTTCTTTGGGGGGTCCTACGAGCAGTACTTC. This translates into CASSFFGGSYEQYF.

This clone came up once. The chain combines TRBV11-2 with TRBJ1-2, with 10 bases lining up with TRBD1. Unmatched junction bases numbered 3, after V lost 5 bases and J lost 6 bases. This CDR3 is 13 amino acids long. Germline V gives CDR1 SGHAT, CDR2 FQNNGV. CDR3 bases: TGTGCCAGCAGCGGACAGGGGGGCGATGGCTACACCTTC. It is translated as CASSGQGGDGYTF.

Comment on this clone: Other DNA sequences in this specimen translate into the identical CDR3. V is TRBV7-9 and J is TRBJ1-2; maybe TRBD1 (5 bases). CDR1 SEHNR and CDR2 FQNEAQ come from the germline V gene (reference sequence). The CDR3 extends over 12 amino acids. The germline V and J ends were trimmed by 6 bases and 2 bases, with 7 bases remaining between them. The CDR3 here is CASSSGNYGYTF. The CDR3 DNA follows: TGTGCCAGCAGTTCAGGGAACTATGGCTACACCTTC.

In regard to this clone: Other DNA sequences within the sample encode an identical CDR3. The chain is built from TRBV7-9 and TRBJ1-1; D is ambiguous. The germline gives CDR1 SEHNR, CDR2 FQNEAQ (reference sequence). This CDR3 has 11 residues. Trimming took 1 base from V and 4 from J, leaving 1 base between them. CDR3 in DNA: TGTGCCAGCAGCTTAGGCACTGAAGCTTTCTTT. Amino acids: CASSLGTEAFF.

The V gene is TRBV7-9, the J gene TRBJ1-1; possible D gene TRBD1, 6 bases. V was shortened by 3 bases and J by 7 bases, with 9 bases between the two germline ends. CDR3 size: 12 residues. Germline loops: CDR1 SEHNR, CDR2 FQNEAQ (reference sequence). CDR3 in amino acids: CASSFDRFEAFF. CDR3 bases: TGTGCCAGCAGCTTTGACAGGTTTGAAGCTTTCTTT.